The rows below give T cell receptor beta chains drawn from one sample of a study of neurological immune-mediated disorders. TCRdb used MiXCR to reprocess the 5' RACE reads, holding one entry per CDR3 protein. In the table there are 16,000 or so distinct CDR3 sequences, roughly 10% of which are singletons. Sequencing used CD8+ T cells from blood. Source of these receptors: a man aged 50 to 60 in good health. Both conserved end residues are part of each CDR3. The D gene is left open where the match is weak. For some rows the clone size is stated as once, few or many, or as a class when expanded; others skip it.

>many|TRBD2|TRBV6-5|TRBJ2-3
CASRPSPGGSDTQYF
TGTGCCAGCAGACCCTCTCCGGGAGGATCCGATACGCAGTATTTT
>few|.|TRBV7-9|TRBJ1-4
CASSLNIEKLFF
TGTGCCAGCAGCCTTAATATTGAAAAACTGTTTTTT
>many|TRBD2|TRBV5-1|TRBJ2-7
CASTWGGNNYEQYF
TGCGCCAGCACCTGGGGGGGGAATAACTACGAGCAGTACTTC
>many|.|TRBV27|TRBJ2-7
CASSGTSYEQYF
TGTGCCAGCAGTGGGACTTCCTACGAGCAGTACTTC
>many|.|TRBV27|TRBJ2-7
CASSGGSSYEQYF
TGTGCCAGCTCAGGGGGGAGCTCCTACGAGCAGTACTTC
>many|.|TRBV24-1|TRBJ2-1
CATSDRWVYEQFF
TGTGCCACCAGTGATAGGTGGGTCTATGAGCAGTTCTTC
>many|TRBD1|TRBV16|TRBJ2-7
CASSPTGTGGYEQYF
TGTGCCAGCAGCCCGACCGGGACAGGGGGCTACGAGCAGTACTTC
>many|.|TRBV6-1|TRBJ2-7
CASSEGYLYEQYF
TGTGCCAGCAGTGAAGGGTACCTATACGAGCAGTACTTC
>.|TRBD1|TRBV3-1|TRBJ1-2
CASSHPAGDRGGYGYTF
TGTGCCAGCAGCCACCCTGCCGGAGACAGGGGCGGCTATGGCTACACCTTC
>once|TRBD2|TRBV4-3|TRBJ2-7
CASSQELVGGLDEQYF
TGCGCCAGCAGTCAAGAACTAGTGGGAGGGTTGGACGAGCAGTACTTC
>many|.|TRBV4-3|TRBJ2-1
CASSQGAPPRDGEQFF
TGCGCCAGCAGCCAAGGGGCGCCGCCTAGGGATGGTGAGCAGTTCTTC
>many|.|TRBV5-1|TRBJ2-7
CASSPFRDEPYEQYF
TGCGCCAGCAGCCCTTTCAGAGACGAACCCTACGAGCAGTACTTC
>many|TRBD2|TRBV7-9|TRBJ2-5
CASTHEREVETQYF
TGTGCCAGCACCCATGAGCGGGAGGTCGAGACCCAGTACTTC
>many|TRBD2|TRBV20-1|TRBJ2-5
CSATSGGRGGSKTQYF
TGCAGTGCTACATCGGGCGGGAGGGGAGGTTCGAAGACCCAGTACTTC
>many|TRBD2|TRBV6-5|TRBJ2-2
CASSYGLAVNTGELFF
TGTGCCAGCAGTTACGGACTAGCGGTTAACACCGGGGAGCTGTTTTTT